This T cell receptor (beta chain) was sequenced during a study of Ad26.COV2.S vaccination and SARS-CoV-2 variants. On the study more broadly: Ad26.COV2.S was injected intramuscularly once or twice, 56 days apart.

The repertoire was sequenced with immunoSEQ multiplex PCR; TCRdb's copy has only in-frame clones and lacks some. Found here are under 550,000 clones, around 90% of them singletons; the top ten hold 9% to 15%. Noted treatment: around 19 received Ad26.COV2.S at low or high dose, single or two shots; several received placebo; per-sample allocation not given. Sampling took place 63 days after the first vaccine or placebo injection. A Boston donor was an adult aged 18-55 years. This vaccine is an Ad26 vector that expresses the Wuhan-strain SARS-CoV-2 spike. Comments on this clone: Its antigen is currently unknown.

Study-wide points: Non-spike TCR breadth showed similarity between vaccine and placebo recipients.

Germline assignment: CDR1 MRHNA and CDR2 SNTAGT. Germline trimming cut 10 bases from V and 0 bases from J; bases unmatched to any gene: 18. This CDR3 is built from 19 residues. The TCR originated in a person aged 18-65 years who received the Ad26.COV2.S COVID-19 vaccine or a placebo. Material: peripheral blood, obtained in a trial of Ad26.COV2.S vaccine versus placebo. The chain has TRBV6-4 and TRBJ2-6; TRBD2 agrees at 7 bases. The CDR3 loop reads CAIVKKAGAPDSGANVLTF. In nucleotides, the CDR3 is TGTGCCATCGTAAAAAAGGCGGGAGCGCCCGACTCTGGGGCCAACGTCCTGACTTTC.